A single sample is the source of the 18 T cell receptor beta chains below, sequenced in a study of blood T cell repertoires in COVID-19. Clones were read by immunoSEQ multiplex PCR, and TCRdb kept only the in-frame ones, dropping some. The sample contains approximately 49,000 clones, roughly 84% of which appear only once. The sample taken for sequencing was peripheral blood. Source of these receptors: a man aged 50-60 years with acute or convalescent COVID-19.

The count of this clone is one. The V and J genes are TRBV9 and TRBJ1-1; D is perhaps TRBD1 (5 bases). The CDR3 spans 14 residues. Germline-derived CDR1 and CDR2 are SGDLS and YYNGEE. Trimming cost V 4 bases and J 2 bases, with 12 bases left between them. The CDR3, as DNA: TGTGCCAGCAGCTCGTACCGGACAAACACTGAAGCTTTCTTT. Its translation: CASSSYRTNTEAFF.

V gene TRBV6-1 combines with J gene TRBJ1-6; D is unclear. CDR3 length: 14 amino acids. Per germline, CDR1 MNHNS and CDR2 SASEGT. V was trimmed by 1 base and J by 9 bases, leaving 10 bases between them. The CDR3 nucleotides read TGTGCCAGCAGTGAAGGCCTAGGCATTTCACCCCTCCACTTT. As protein: CASSEGLGISPLHF.

CDR3 bases: TGTGCCACCAGAGAAGCGGGAGAGGCGAACACCGGGGAGCTGTTTTTT. This encodes CATREAGEANTGELFF. V and J are TRBV28 and TRBJ2-2; 8 nucleotides align to TRBD2. V lost 10 bases to trimming and J lost 0 bases; unmatched junction nucleotides: 10. The CDR3 is made up of 16 amino acids. Germline V CDR1 and CDR2: MDHEN, SYDVKM.

This clone was counted a single time. The chain's CDR3 is CASSEALRGSQGETQYF. In nucleotides, the CDR3 is TGTGCCAGCAGTGAAGCGCTTCGGGGTAGCCAGGGGGAGACCCAGTACTTC. V gene TRBV2 combines with J gene TRBJ2-5, with D possibly matching TRBD1 (6 bases). The CDR3 runs 17 residues. Germline CDR1 reads SNHLY; CDR2 reads FYNNEI. V lost 0 bases and J 5 bases, leaving 19 bases between the germline ends.

J is TRBJ2-2 and V is TRBV5-1; the D gene is possibly TRBD1 (6 bases). This CDR3 contains 13 residues. Germline V CDR1 and CDR2: SGHRS, YFSETQ. Trimming removed 7 bases at V and 1 base at J, with 8 bases between. The CDR3 region has the DNA TGCGCCAGCCAGACAGGGAACACCGGGGAGCTGTTTTTT. Its translation: CASQTGNTGELFF.

The chain is built from TRBV6-2 or TRBV6-3 and TRBJ2-1; 8 positions agree with TRBD2. The CDR3 sequence is 15 residues long. The trim removed 6 bases at V and 0 bases at J, leaving 4 bases unmatched. Germline values: CDR1 MNHEY, CDR2 SVGEGT. The CDR3 spells CASSPGTSSYNEQFF. The CDR3 nucleotides read TGTGCCAGCAGCCCCGGGACTAGCTCCTACAATGAGCAGTTCTTC.

This chain uses TRBV11-2 with TRBJ1-5; D possibly corresponds to TRBD1 (6 bases). The germline V gene encodes CDR1 SGHAT and CDR2 FQNNGV. This CDR3 has 16 residues. V was cut by 1 base and J by 3 bases, with 13 bases left in between. Written as DNA, the CDR3 is TGTGCCAGCAGCTTAGGCGGGCCAGGGGACAATCAGCCCCAGCATTTT. Amino acid sequence: CASSLGGPGDNQPQHF.

The chain couples TRBV5-4 to TRBJ1-1; D call uncertain. The CDR3 loop spans 12 amino acids. Trimming removed 3 bases at V and 0 bases at J, with 3 bases between. Germline assignment: CDR1 SGHNT and CDR2 YYREEE (reference sequence). The CDR3 sequence: CASSSMNTEAFF. As DNA, the CDR3 is TGTGCCAGCAGCTCCATGAACACTGAAGCTTTCTTT. Together with reference TRBV5-4 and TRBJ1-1, the CDR3 gives the full variable domain: ETGVTQSPTHLIKTRGQQVTLRCSSQSGHNTVSWYQQALGQGPQFIFQYYREEENGRGNFPPRFSGLQFPNYSSELNVNALELDDSALYLCASSSMNTEAFFGQGTRLTVV.

This clone was recorded once. V usage is TRBV29-1 and J usage is TRBJ2-7; 12 nucleotides align to TRBD2. This CDR3 has 16 residues. J gave up 1 base and V 6 bases, and 10 bases lay outside the gene matches. CDR1 is SQVTM, CDR2 ANQGSEA, per germline. The CDR3 nucleotides read TGCAGCGTAGACGGACTAGCGGGATATGGTTCCTACGAGCAGTACTTC. This translates into CSVDGLAGYGSYEQYF.

J is TRBJ2-3 and V is TRBV9; 8 bases fit TRBD2. The CDR3 runs 16 residues. Germline values: CDR1 SGDLS, CDR2 YYNGEE. V gave up 4 bases and J gave up 0 bases; unmatched junction bases: 7. CDR3 loop: CASSSGGAGSTDTQYF. In DNA form, the CDR3 reads TGTGCCAGCAGCTCGGGGGGGGCCGGGAGCACAGATACGCAGTATTTT. Filled out from reference TRBV9 and TRBJ2-3, the complete variable domain reads DSGVTQTPKHLITATGQRVTLRCSPRSGDLSVYWYQQSLDQGLQFLIQYYNGEERAKGNILERFSAQQFPDLHSELNLSSLELGDSALYFCASSSGGAGSTDTQYFGPGTRLTVL.

The gene calls are TRBV30 and TRBJ2-7; D is ambiguous. This CDR3 contains 14 residues. V shed 0 bases and J shed 1 base, with 10 bases lying between them. Per the germline V gene, CDR1 is GTSNPN and CDR2 is SVGIG (reference sequence). DNA of the CDR3: TGTGCCTGGAGTGTACAAATTGATTCCTACGAGCAGTACTTC. Residues: CAWSVQIDSYEQYF.

CDR3 coding DNA: TGCGCCAGCAGCCAAGAGGGTCAGGGGTCCACAGATACGCAGTATTTT. Translated: CASSQEGQGSTDTQYF. The rearrangement joins TRBV4-3 to TRBJ2-3; a weak D match, TRBD1 (6 bases). V dropped 0 bases and J dropped 2 bases, with 12 bases sitting between them. The CDR3 runs 16 residues. Germline V gene lookup returns CDR1 LGHNA and CDR2 YSLEER.

The CDR3 protein is CAWRRDRPYEQYF. The CDR3, as DNA: TGTGCCTGGAGGCGCGACAGGCCCTACGAGCAGTACTTC. V and J are TRBV30 and TRBJ2-7, with D possibly being TRBD1 (6 bases). Trimming shortened V by 3 bases and J by 2 bases, and 11 bases separated the two germline ends. The germline V gene has CDR1 GTSNPN and CDR2 SVGIG (reference sequence). This CDR3 is 13 amino acids long.

The V call is TRBV5-1, the J call TRBJ2-7; 8 bases are a match to TRBD2. Germline values: CDR1 SGHRS, CDR2 YFSETQ. The trim removed 0 bases at V and 6 bases at J, leaving 8 bases unmatched. This CDR3 has 15 residues. The CDR3 sequence is CASSLGTSGIGEQYF. CDR3 sequence (DNA): TGCGCCAGCAGCTTGGGTACTAGCGGTATAGGCGAGCAGTACTTC.

The chain has TRBV15 and TRBJ2-2; the D is unclear. V lost 5 bases, J lost 8 bases, and 9 bases lay in between. The CDR3 extends over 12 amino acids. Germline loops: CDR1 LNHNV, CDR2 YYDKDF (reference sequence). CDR3 DNA: TGTGCCACCAGCCTAGGCAAGGGGGAGCTGTTTTTT. Protein: CATSLGKGELFF.

The chain recombines TRBV24-1 with TRBJ1-2; a possible D gene is TRBD1 (6 bases). There are 14 residues in the CDR3. Germline V gene sequence: CDR1 KGHDR, CDR2 SFDVKD. Trimming pared 0 bases from V and 10 bases from J, leaving 14 bases between. The CDR3 region is CATSDLKQGNVYTF. The CDR3 DNA reads TGTGCCACCAGTGATTTGAAGCAGGGGAACGTCTACACCTTC.

The chain has TRBV30 and TRBJ2-2; TRBD1 might be the D (7 bases). Germline V gene sequence: CDR1 GTSNPN, CDR2 SVGIG (reference sequence). The CDR3 spans 15 residues. Trimming took 8 bases from V and 1 from J, leaving 17 bases between them. The DNA of the CDR3 is TGTGCCGGAGGGGCCGGGACAGTGAACACCGGGGAGCTGTTTTTT. As protein: CAGGAGTVNTGELFF.

The V and J genes are TRBV6-2 or TRBV6-3 and TRBJ2-7; D may be TRBD2 (6 bases). The germline V and J ends were trimmed by 4 bases and 2 bases, with 12 bases remaining between them. Germline CDR1 MNHEY, CDR2 SVGEGT. The CDR3 contains 14 residues. CDR3 DNA: TGTGCCAGCAGTTGGGACTTCCTAACCTACGAGCAGTACTTC. It encodes CASSWDFLTYEQYF.